The rows below give T cell receptor beta chains drawn from one sample of a study of T cell responses to AZD1222 COVID-19 vaccine. Produced via immunoSEQ multiplex PCR; TCRdb's table is partial and in-frame only. The sample yields 95,000 to 150,000 clones, about 92% seen once. This specimen consisted of peripheral blood, obtained on day 0 of AZD1222 vaccination. The receptors here all came from an adult in good health. CDR3s include the opening cysteine and the closing phenylalanine or tryptophan. Each record gives: clone size, CDR3 length, V gene, D gene, J gene, CDR3 DNA, CDR3 protein. D genes are given only for firm matches. Only part of the rows carry a size: once, few, many, or a class if the clone is expanded.

>.|17|TRBV11-2|TRBD2|TRBJ2-7
TGTGCCAGCAGCTTAAAAGGGGCTAGCGGGCCCTCCTACGAGCAGTACTTC
CASSLKGASGPSYEQYF
>.|15|TRBV3-1/TRBV3-2|TRBD1|TRBJ1-5
TGTGCCAGCAGCCACGGGACAGCCGGCAATCAGCCCCAGCATTTT
CASSHGTAGNQPQHF
>few|19|TRBV11-2|TRBD2|TRBJ2-7
TGTGCCAGCAGCTCAAACCTGGGAGGTAGCGGGGTTCCGCCCTACGAGCAGTACTTC
CASSSNLGGSGVPPYEQYF
>.|14|TRBV5-1|TRBD1|TRBJ1-2
TGCGCCAGCAGCTTGAGGGGGACAGACTATGGCTACACCTTC
CASSLRGTDYGYTF
>.|14|TRBV13|TRBD1|TRBJ2-7
TGTGCCAGCAGCGTGGGACAGAACTCCTACGAGCAGTACTTC
CASSVGQNSYEQYF
>.|14|TRBV16|TRBD1|TRBJ1-1
TGTGCCAGCAGCCAAGGGACAGGGGGCACTGAAGCTTTCTTT
CASSQGTGGTEAFF
>.|12|TRBV7-9|.|TRBJ1-5
TGTGCCAGCGGTGTCTCCGATGGACCCCAGCATTTT
CASGVSDGPQHF
>.|12|TRBV10-1|.|TRBJ1-1
TGCGCCACCATGGACGGGGTAGGAGAAGCTTTCTTT
CATMDGVGEAFF
>.|16|TRBV9|TRBD1|TRBJ1-6
TGTGCCAGCAGCGTGAGTGGACAGGACGCAGGTTCGACCCTCCACTTT
CASSVSGQDAGSTLHF
>.|15|TRBV7-8|.|TRBJ1-1
TGTGCCAGCAGCCCGGGACCTATGGAGAACACTGAAGCTTTCTTT
CASSPGPMENTEAFF